The rows below give T cell receptor beta chains drawn from one sample of a study of T cell responses to AZD1222 COVID-19 vaccine. Measured with immunoSEQ multiplex PCR; TCRdb has only the in-frame clones, and not every one. The sample has more than 90,000 clones; around 83% are singletons. The sample was peripheral blood, taken 28 days after the second AZD1222 dose. Receptors originate from an adult who received the AZD1222 COVID-19 vaccine. CDR3s include the opening cysteine and the closing phenylalanine or tryptophan. The D gene is left open where the match is weak. Not every row has a clone size; where given, it reads once, few, many or a size class.

d_call	j_call	v_call	clone_size	cdr3_aa	cdr3_nt
NA	TRBJ1-1	TRBV28	NA	CASSLSVNTEAFF	TGTGCCAGCAGTTTGAGCGTGAACACTGAAGCTTTCTTT
NA	TRBJ2-5	TRBV19	NA	CASSMVEAGQETQYF	TGTGCCAGTAGTATGGTCGAGGCGGGACAAGAGACCCAGTACTTC
NA	TRBJ1-4	TRBV5-5	NA	CASSLVRAGTSEKLFF	TGTGCCAGCAGCTTGGTTCGGGCAGGGACGAGTGAAAAACTGTTTTTT
NA	TRBJ1-5	TRBV24-1	NA	CATSPTWDAQPQHF	TGTGCCACCAGCCCTACATGGGACGCTCAGCCCCAGCATTTT
NA	TRBJ2-5	TRBV28	NA	CASSFFSSRQETQYF	TGTGCCAGCAGTTTTTTCAGTTCGCGTCAAGAGACCCAGTACTTC
NA	TRBJ2-3	TRBV5-1	once	CASEGLADTQYF	TGCGCCAGCGAAGGGTTGGCAGATACGCAGTATTTT
NA	TRBJ2-3	TRBV9	NA	CASSVVPATDTQYF	TGTGCCAGCAGCGTAGTACCAGCCACAGATACGCAGTATTTT
NA	TRBJ2-7	TRBV7-2	NA	CASSLASGSYEQYF	TGTGCCAGCAGCTTAGCTAGCGGATCCTACGAGCAGTACTTC
NA	TRBJ2-7	TRBV10-3	few	CAISDARYEQYF	TGTGCCATCAGTGATGCCCGTTACGAGCAGTACTTC
TRBD1	TRBJ1-4	TRBV6-6	NA	CASSPGQVGEKLFF	TGTGCCAGCAGCCCTGGACAGGTCGGAGAAAAACTGTTTTTT
NA	TRBJ1-4	TRBV7-2	NA	CASSPKYATNEKLFF	TGTGCCAGCAGCCCAAAGTACGCAACTAATGAAAAACTGTTTTTT
NA	TRBJ2-2	TRBV3-1/TRBV3-2	NA	CASSPTMSTGELFF	TGTGCCAGCAGCCCTACTATGTCCACCGGGGAGCTGTTTTTT
TRBD1	TRBJ1-2	TRBV27	NA	CASSPYRGRIANYGYTF	TGTGCCAGCAGTCCGTACAGGGGGCGAATAGCGAACTATGGCTACACCTTC
NA	TRBJ2-7	TRBV3-1/TRBV3-2	NA	CASSQGTGNYEQYF	TGTGCCAGCAGCCAGGGAACTGGGAACTACGAGCAGTACTTC
TRBD1	TRBJ2-7	TRBV4-3	NA	CASSQDSYGPGGYEQYF	TGCGCCAGCAGCCAAGATTCCTACGGACCAGGGGGCTACGAGCAGTACTTC
NA	TRBJ1-1	TRBV7-3	NA	CASSLNSAGNTEAFF	TGTGCCAGCAGCTTAAACTCGGCAGGGAACACTGAAGCTTTCTTT
TRBD2	TRBJ2-1	TRBV14	NA	CASSNSGRYEQFF	TGTGCCAGCAGTAACAGCGGGAGGTACGAGCAGTTCTTC
NA	TRBJ1-6	TRBV28	NA	CASRREYNSPLHF	TGTGCCAGCAGGAGGGAGTACAATTCACCCCTCCACTTT
TRBD1	TRBJ2-7	TRBV3-1/TRBV3-2	NA	CASRPPGQGAEQYF	TGTGCCAGCAGGCCTCCGGGACAGGGGGCCGAGCAGTACTTC
NA	TRBJ2-1	TRBV3-1/TRBV3-2	NA	CASSQDDSYNEQFF	TGTGCCAGCAGCCAAGATGACAGCTACAATGAGCAGTTCTTC
NA	TRBJ1-2	TRBV11-2	NA	CASSSTRTDETYGYTF	TGTGCCAGCAGCTCCACCCGGACAGACGAAACCTATGGCTACACCTTC
NA	TRBJ2-5	TRBV7-2	NA	CASSLRWASWTISETQYF	TGTGCCAGCAGCCTCCGATGGGCTAGCTGGACGATCTCGGAGACCCAGTACTTC
TRBD1	TRBJ1-6	TRBV9	once	CASSVTPGQEGASPLHF	TGTGCCAGCAGCGTGACCCCGGGACAGGAGGGTGCATCACCCCTCCACTTT
NA	TRBJ1-1	TRBV3-1/TRBV3-2	once	CASSPWRGRDTEAFF	TGTGCCAGCAGCCCATGGCGGGGGAGGGACACTGAAGCTTTCTTT
TRBD2	TRBJ2-7	TRBV5-6	NA	CASSLDPSGASYEQYF	TGTGCCAGCAGCTTGGATCCTAGCGGGGCCTCCTACGAGCAGTACTTC
TRBD1	TRBJ1-2	TRBV6-6	NA	CASSYDRGDYGYTF	TGTGCCAGCAGTTACGACAGGGGTGACTATGGCTACACCTTC
TRBD1	TRBJ2-3	TRBV6-1	once	CASSEIDRETDTQYF	TGTGCCAGCAGTGAAATCGACAGGGAAACAGATACGCAGTATTTT
TRBD2	TRBJ2-3	TRBV10-3	NA	CAIRTPGLLGTDTQYF	TGTGCCATCAGGACCCCGGGACTACTGGGCACAGATACGCAGTATTTT
NA	TRBJ2-2	TRBV12-5	NA	CASGLVFLAGINTGELFF	TGTGCTAGTGGTTTGGTGTTCCTGGCAGGCATCAACACCGGGGAGCTGTTTTTT
TRBD1	TRBJ1-5	TRBV9	NA	CASSTDRGNQPQHF	TGTGCCAGCAGCACCGACAGGGGTAATCAGCCCCAGCATTTT
NA	TRBJ2-2	TRBV6-4	NA	CASSDRPFANTGELFF	TGTGCCAGCAGTGACCGGCCCTTCGCGAACACCGGGGAGCTGTTTTTT
NA	TRBJ2-5	TRBV21-1	NA	CASSIRTSSGGQETQYF	TGTGCCAGCAGCATCAGAACTTCTAGCGGGGGTCAGGAGACCCAGTACTTC
NA	TRBJ2-7	TRBV6-5	NA	CASSYDSRTGEQYF	TGTGCCAGCAGTTACGACAGCCGGACGGGGGAGCAGTACTTC
NA	TRBJ2-7	TRBV28	NA	CASSLVWDEQYF	TGTGCCAGCAGTTTAGTATGGGACGAGCAGTACTTC
TRBD1	TRBJ2-6	TRBV7-8	NA	CASSPRQGGSGANVLTF	TGTGCCAGCAGCCCCCGACAGGGGGGCTCTGGGGCCAACGTCCTGACTTTC
NA	TRBJ1-1	TRBV29-1	NA	CSVETGMNTEAFF	TGCAGCGTTGAAACAGGAATGAACACTGAAGCTTTCTTT
TRBD2	TRBJ2-2	TRBV6-5	NA	CATGTSGMIGELFF	TGTGCCACAGGGACTAGCGGGATGATCGGGGAGCTGTTTTTT
TRBD1	TRBJ1-4	TRBV4-1	NA	CASRRQGLSNEKLFF	TGCGCCAGCAGAAGACAGGGGCTTTCTAATGAAAAACTGTTTTTT
NA	TRBJ1-2	TRBV28	NA	CASSLGWGSTGYTF	TGTGCCAGCAGTTTGGGTTGGGGGTCCACTGGCTACACCTTC
NA	TRBJ2-3	TRBV5-1	few	CASSLASTTTDTQYF	TGCGCCAGCAGCTTGGCCTCTACCACCACAGATACGCAGTATTTT